Presented here are 25 T cell receptor beta chains from one specimen sequenced in a study of human T cells and chemical hapten exposure. This sample's time point: patch test 1, 2 weeks after DPC sensitization. Treatment given: therapeutic diphenylcyclopropenone sensitization with weekly scalp DPC. MiXCR, applied by TCRdb to the RACE reads, yields one record per CDR3 protein. The sample holds roughly 200,000 distinct CDR3 sequences, about 22% seen once. Sequencing used whole blood, obtained in connection with sensitization to the hapten diphenylcyclopropenone (DPC). These receptors all stem from a woman in her 50s with alopecia areata. Some clones in this sample may be carry-over from other donors' samples.

This clonotype has more than one count but fewer than ten. The chain uses TRBV20-1 and TRBJ2-2, with 7 bases identical to TRBD2. The CDR3 is 16 residues long. Trimming at V came to 0 bases and at J to 2 bases, leaving 6 bases not matched to a gene. Germline V gene lookup returns CDR1 DFQATT and CDR2 SNEGSKA (reference sequence). The CDR3 bases are TGCAGTGCTAGAGATGACGGCGGGGGTAACACCGGGGAGCTGTTTTTT. Residues: CSARDDGGGNTGELFF.

This clonotype was observed a handful of times. The genes are TRBV3-1 and TRBJ1-5; no clear D. V gave up 0 bases and J gave up 2 bases, with 8 bases separating them. The CDR3 sequence is 15 residues long. The V gene's germline CDR1 is LGHDT and CDR2 YNNKEL (reference sequence). Written as DNA, the CDR3 is TGTGCCAGCAGCCAAGATCTGGCAGGCAATCAGCCCCAGCATTTT. It specifies CASSQDLAGNQPQHF.

The chain is built from TRBV4-2 and TRBJ2-7; tentatively, D is TRBD1 or TRBD2 (5 bases each). The CDR3 extends over 15 amino acids. With 0 bases removed from V and 4 bases from J, the gap between germline ends came to 13 bases. The germline gives CDR1 LGHNA, CDR2 YNFKEQ. The CDR3 is CASSQDRDQIYEQYF. The CDR3 bases are TGTGCCAGCAGCCAAGACAGGGACCAGATTTACGAGCAGTACTTC.

This clonotype was observed a handful of times. The CDR3 sequence is CASSVGRVNTIYF. DNA for the CDR3: TGTGCCAGCAGTGTCGGAAGGGTTAACACCATATATTTT. The chain carries TRBV2 and TRBJ1-3; D remains ambiguous. The CDR3 runs 13 residues. Trimming took 4 bases from V and 7 from J, leaving 11 bases between them. Germline assignment: CDR1 SNHLY and CDR2 FYNNEI.

This clonotype was counted only a few times. This chain links TRBV7-8 with TRBJ2-5; D not resolved. The CDR3 contains 11 residues. V shed 5 bases and J shed 5 bases, with 6 bases lying between them. In germline, CDR1 is SGHVS, CDR2 FQNEAQ. DNA for the CDR3: TGTGCCAGCAGCACTGTGGAGACCCAGTACTTC. Translated: CASSTVETQYF.

This clonotype has a handful of counts. The chain joins TRBV29-1 to TRBJ1-2; 7 bases are shared with TRBD1. Per the germline V gene, CDR1 is SQVTM and CDR2 is ANQGSEA. The V segment lost 4 bases and the J segment 7 bases; nucleotides outside the gene matches: 6. The length of the CDR3 is 12 residues. The CDR3 bases are TGCAGCGTTGGAGGGGACAGAGTTGGCTACACCTTC. As protein: CSVGGDRVGYTF.

This clonotype was observed a few times. The genes are TRBV18 and TRBJ2-7; 7 positions agree with TRBD1. With V trimmed by 2 bases and J by 1 base, 5 bases remained unmatched. The CDR3 runs 15 residues. The germline gives CDR1 KGHSH, CDR2 LQKENI. CDR3 coding DNA: TGTGCCAGCTCACCAGAGGGGGCCGGGTCCTACGAGCAGTACTTC. This translates into CASSPEGAGSYEQYF.

This clonotype was counted only a few times. The chain combines TRBV11-2 with TRBJ1-2, with TRBD1 identical over 7 bases. J was trimmed by 8 bases and V by 1 base; bases with no gene match: 4. This CDR3 is built from 13 residues. CDR1 SGHAT and CDR2 FQNNGV come from the germline V gene. This CDR3 is CASSLVDREGYTF. As DNA, the CDR3 is TGTGCCAGCAGCTTAGTAGACAGGGAAGGCTACACCTTC.

V is TRBV28 and J is TRBJ1-2; D gene uncertain. Deletions cut 0 bases from V and 3 bases from J, with 8 bases between. The CDR3 has 14 amino acids. Germline CDR1 is MDHEN and CDR2 is SYDVKM. CDR3 bases: TGTGCCAGCAGTTTATGGCAGGATGACTATGGCTACACCTTC. As protein: CASSLWQDDYGYTF.

Turning to this clonotype: Given a much more abundant clone one base away, this may be a read error. The rearrangement uses TRBV2 and TRBJ2-5, with 7 bases matching TRBD1. CDR1 is SNHLY, CDR2 FYNNEI, per germline. The CDR3 is 13 residues long. V trimming: 6 bases; J trimming: 3 bases; junction bases outside the gene matches: 4. This CDR3 is CASSRDSEETQYF. CDR3 DNA sequence: TGTGCCAGCAGCCGGGACAGCGAAGAGACCCAGTACTTC.

The chain recombines TRBV7-9 with TRBJ2-1, with D unresolved. Between the trimmed V and J ends, which lost 0 bases and 10 bases, there was a span of 10 bases. CDR3 length equals 13 residues. The germline gives CDR1 SEHNR, CDR2 FQNEAQ (reference sequence). The CDR3 sequence: CASSLAGTMEQFF. The CDR3 DNA sequence: TGTGCCAGCAGCTTAGCCGGAACCATGGAGCAGTTCTTC.

V gene TRBV7-6 combines with J gene TRBJ1-2, with 7 bases that match TRBD1. The CDR3 consists of 16 residues. Per the germline V gene, CDR1 is SGHVS and CDR2 is FNYEAQ. V shed 5 bases and J 4 bases; nucleotides not matched to a gene: 13. CDR3 residues: CASSPRQGLDVYGYTF. CDR3 coding DNA: TGTGCCAGCAGCCCTAGACAGGGTTTGGATGTCTATGGCTACACCTTC.

This clonotype came up a few times. CDR3 loop: CAWSRQGADGELFF. DNA of the CDR3: TGTGCCTGGAGTCGTCAGGGGGCCGACGGGGAGCTGTTTTTT. V gene TRBV30 combines with J gene TRBJ2-2; TRBD1 matches 8 bases. The germline V gene has CDR1 GTSNPN and CDR2 SVGIG (reference sequence). The junction had 6 bases not matched to a gene; V was cut back by 2 bases and J by 7 bases. CDR3 length: 14 amino acids.

The rearrangement joins TRBV28 to TRBJ2-7; 10 nucleotides line up with TRBD1. V was pared by 8 bases and J by 2 bases, with 6 bases of the junction left unmatched. The CDR3 extends over 14 amino acids. The V gene's germline CDR1 is MDHEN and CDR2 SYDVKM. Here the CDR3 reads CASEDRGPTYEQYF. In DNA form, the CDR3 reads TGTGCCAGCGAAGACAGGGGGCCCACCTACGAGCAGTACTTC.

J is TRBJ2-5 and V is TRBV20-1, with TRBD1 matching over 9 bases. Germline V gene sequence: CDR1 DFQATT, CDR2 SNEGSKA (reference sequence). The CDR3 covers 14 residues. The V and J ends lost 7 bases and 4 bases, in that order; junction bases with no gene match: 10. This CDR3 reads CSVKQGALGETQYF. CDR3 in DNA: TGCAGTGTTAAACAGGGGGCCCTGGGAGAGACCCAGTACTTC.

This clonotype was seen more than once but under ten times. The rearrangement links TRBV11-1 to TRBJ2-7; D might be TRBD2 (6 bases). Looked up from germline, CDR1 is SGHAT and CDR2 is FQDESV (reference sequence). This CDR3 region has 15 residues. Trimming pared 0 bases from V and 1 base from J, leaving 10 bases between. The CDR3 protein is CASSLAGSLSYEQYF. The CDR3 DNA follows: TGTGCCAGCAGCTTAGCCGGGAGCCTGTCCTACGAGCAGTACTTC.

This clonotype appeared a few times. This chain connects TRBV19 to TRBJ1-4; D is unresolved. The CDR3 totals 15 residues. Germline V gene data show CDR1 as LNHDA and CDR2 as SQIVND (reference sequence). V lost 7 bases and J 2 bases, leaving 14 bases between the germline ends. The CDR3 sequence: CASTLGWATNEKLFF. The DNA of the CDR3 is TGTGCCAGTACCCTGGGATGGGCGACTAATGAAAAACTGTTTTTT.

This clonotype was seen a few times. The CDR3 bases are TGCAGCGTTGAAACGGGACACCCGACTGGGGCCAACGTCCTGACTTTC. It translates to CSVETGHPTGANVLTF. The V gene is TRBV29-1, the J gene TRBJ2-6; TRBD1 might be the D (6 bases). This CDR3 contains 16 residues. Per the germline V gene, CDR1 is SQVTM and CDR2 is ANQGSEA. V lost 2 bases to trimming and J lost 2 bases, with 13 bases between them.

This clonotype occurred a few times. The chain has TRBV20-1 and TRBJ2-6, with D possibly called TRBD1 or TRBD2 (5 bases each). Germline CDR1 is DFQATT and CDR2 is SNEGSKA (reference sequence). This CDR3 is built from 14 residues. Trimming left V 4 bases short and J 0 bases short, with 7 bases between. CDR3 nucleotides: TGCAGTGCTAATGGGGGCTCTGGGGCCAACGTCCTGACTTTC. Its protein is CSANGGSGANVLTF.

This clonotype came up a few times. The gene calls are TRBV27 and TRBJ1-5, with D perhaps matching TRBD1 (6 bases). In germline, CDR1 is MNHEY, CDR2 SMNVEV (reference sequence). The CDR3 spans 12 residues. V was clipped by 6 bases and J by 6 bases, with 9 bases between them. In DNA, the CDR3 is TGTGCCAGCAGCTTCAGGGGTCAGCCCCAGCATTTT. As protein: CASSFRGQPQHF.

The chain joins TRBV10-2 to TRBJ2-7; TRBD2 matches at 13 bases. Germline V CDR1 and CDR2: WSHSY, SAAADI. The CDR3 loop spans 16 amino acids. With 8 bases clipped from V and 2 bases from J, the junction kept 9 bases outside the gene matches. The CDR3 sequence is CASGTSGTRGTYEQYF. The DNA for the CDR3 is TGCGCCAGCGGGACTAGCGGGACCCGTGGCACCTACGAGCAGTACTTC.

The chain has TRBV10-1 and TRBJ1-2; 11 nucleotides align to TRBD1. This CDR3 contains 18 residues. V gave up 0 bases and J gave up 2 bases; unmatched junction bases: 8. Germline V CDR1 and CDR2: WNHNN, SYGVQD (reference sequence). In DNA, the CDR3 is TGCGCCAGCAGTGAGTCGGAGCCCCGGGACAGGGGGAACTATGGCTACACCTTC. Translated, it gives CASSESEPRDRGNYGYTF.

This clonotype was picked up a small number of times. CDR3 nucleotide sequence: TGTGCCAGCTCACCATCTCACGTAGGAACCGGGGAGCTGTTTTTT. Translated, it gives CASSPSHVGTGELFF. The chain recombines TRBV18 with TRBJ2-2; no reliable D call. Trimming pared 2 bases from V and 5 bases from J, leaving 12 bases between. The CDR3 covers 15 residues. CDR1 is KGHSH, CDR2 LQKENI, per germline.

This clonotype was counted many times. The V gene is TRBV2, the J gene TRBJ2-6; D is possibly TRBD1 (5 bases). The germline V and J ends were trimmed by 6 bases and 1 base, with 10 bases remaining between them. The CDR3 extends over 15 amino acids. Per germline, CDR1 SNHLY and CDR2 FYNNEI. CDR3: CASRGEGSGANVLTF. CDR3 nucleotides: TGTGCCAGCAGAGGGGAAGGGTCTGGGGCCAACGTCCTGACTTTC.

The rearrangement joins TRBV30 to TRBJ1-1; TRBD1 is a possible D gene (6 bases). The CDR3 is made up of 12 amino acids. Germline V gives CDR1 GTSNPN, CDR2 SVGIG (reference sequence). V shed 4 bases and J shed 4 bases, with 10 bases lying between them. In DNA form, the CDR3 reads TGTGCCTGGAACCAGGGGTCCACTGAAGCTTTCTTT. Its translation is CAWNQGSTEAFF.